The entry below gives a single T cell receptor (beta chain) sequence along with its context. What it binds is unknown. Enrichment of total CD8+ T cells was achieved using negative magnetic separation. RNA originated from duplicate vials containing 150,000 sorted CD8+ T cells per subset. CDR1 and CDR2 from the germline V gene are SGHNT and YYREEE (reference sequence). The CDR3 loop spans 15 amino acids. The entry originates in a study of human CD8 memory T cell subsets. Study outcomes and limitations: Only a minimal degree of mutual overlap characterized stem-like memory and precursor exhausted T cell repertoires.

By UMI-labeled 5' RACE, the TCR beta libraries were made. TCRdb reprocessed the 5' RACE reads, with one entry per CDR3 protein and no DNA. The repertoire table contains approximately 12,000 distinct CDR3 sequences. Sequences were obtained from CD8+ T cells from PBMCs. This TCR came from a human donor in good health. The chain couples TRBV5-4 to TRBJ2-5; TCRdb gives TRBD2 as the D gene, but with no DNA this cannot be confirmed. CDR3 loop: CASSILAGGPETQYF.